These 10 T cell receptor beta chains were sequenced from one sample in a study of blood T cell repertoires in COVID-19. The repertoire was sequenced with immunoSEQ multiplex PCR; TCRdb's copy has only in-frame clones and lacks some. The data contain about 200,000 clones, 80% to 90% of them singletons. Specimen: peripheral blood. The receptors were gathered from a man aged 45 to 65 with acute or convalescent COVID-19.

As DNA, the CDR3 is TGTGCCAGCAGCGAGAACGATAGGGGCGAGCAGTACTTC. Translated: CASSENDRGEQYF. This sequence joins TRBV9 and TRBJ2-7; D is possibly TRBD1 (5 bases). V lost 3 bases to trimming and J lost 6 bases, with 13 bases between them. The germline CDR1 and CDR2 sequences are SGDLS and YYNGEE. The CDR3 length is 13 residues.

V is TRBV5-4 and J is TRBJ1-1; D remains unclear. The V and J ends lost 4 bases and 9 bases respectively, with 19 bases between them. CDR3 length: 14 residues. The germline gives CDR1 SGHNT, CDR2 YYREEE (reference sequence). The CDR3 nucleotides read TGTGCCAGCAGCATGAGGATGGTCGGCACAAAAGCTTTCTTT. It translates to CASSMRMVGTKAFF.

In its sample, this clone was seen once. This chain joins TRBV11-3 and TRBJ1-1; D unclear. Germline V gives CDR1 SGHNT, CDR2 YENEEA. V dropped 1 base and J dropped 2 bases, with 5 bases sitting between them. The CDR3 length is 13 residues. The chain's CDR3 is CASSLARNTEAFF. The CDR3 DNA follows: TGTGCCAGCAGCTTAGCCAGAAACACTGAAGCTTTCTTT.

In the case of this clone: Distinct nucleotide sequences in the sample also encode this CDR3. This chain connects TRBV19 to TRBJ1-5; 7 bases are a match to TRBD1. CDR1 is LNHDA and CDR2 is SQIVND in the germline V gene (reference sequence). The CDR3 covers 14 residues. The J segment lost 6 bases and the V segment lost 1 base, leaving 3 bases of the junction unmatched. The CDR3 coding sequence is TGTGCCAGTAGTATAGTTTCAGGGGGTCAGCCCCAGCATTTT. It codes for CASSIVSGGQPQHF.

This sequence joins TRBV4-1 and TRBJ1-2, with TRBD1 matching 8 bases. In germline, CDR1 is MGHRA, CDR2 YSYEKL. The CDR3 covers 15 residues. Trimming removed 3 bases from V and 4 bases from J; junction bases left unmatched: 7. CDR3 in DNA: TGCGCCAGCAGCCATCGCCTCGACAGGGGCTATGGCTACACCTTC. Protein: CASSHRLDRGYGYTF.

This chain connects TRBV29-1 to TRBJ2-7, with D maybe TRBD1 (5 bases). Germline CDR1 SQVTM, CDR2 ANQGSEA. CDR3 length equals 13 residues. Trimming shortened V by 6 bases and J by 3 bases, and 15 bases separated the two germline ends. This CDR3 is CSVAAGYSYEQYF. CDR3 nucleotide sequence: TGCAGCGTGGCTGCAGGGTATAGCTACGAGCAGTACTTC.

The chain carries TRBV6-1 and TRBJ2-7; D possibly corresponds to TRBD2 (6 bases). This CDR3 spans 15 amino acids. Per germline, CDR1 MNHNS and CDR2 SASEGT. The V end was cut by 0 bases, the J end by 2 bases, with 11 bases between. The CDR3 loop reads CASSEAPAGPYEQYF. CDR3 in DNA: TGTGCCAGCAGTGAAGCACCGGCGGGGCCCTACGAGCAGTACTTC.

Only one count was recorded for this clone. The chain carries TRBV5-1 and TRBJ2-1; TRBD2 agrees at 8 bases. The CDR3 is made up of 15 amino acids. The V segment lost 1 base and the J segment 7 bases; nucleotides outside the gene matches: 7. Germline V gives CDR1 SGHRS, CDR2 YFSETQ. The CDR3 sequence is CASSLPAGVGNEQFF. DNA for the CDR3: TGCGCCAGCAGCTTGCCAGCGGGGGTGGGGAATGAGCAGTTCTTC.

The chain recombines TRBV7-9 with TRBJ2-7; unclear D gene. The CDR3 covers 14 residues. V lost 0 bases and J 0 bases, leaving 6 bases between the germline ends. Germline CDR1 SEHNR, CDR2 FQNEAQ (reference sequence). The CDR3 sequence is CASSLASSSYEQYF. The DNA of the CDR3 is TGTGCCAGCAGCTTAGCTAGCAGCTCCTACGAGCAGTACTTC.

This chain joins TRBV5-1 and TRBJ2-7, with D possibly being TRBD2 (7 bases). Deletions cut 0 bases from V and 5 bases from J, with 12 bases between. The CDR3 spans 14 residues. CDR1 and CDR2 (germline): SGHRS, YFSETQ. Here the CDR3 reads CASSLGRGQDEQYF. CDR3 DNA: TGCGCCAGCAGCTTGGGGCGGGGGCAGGACGAGCAGTACTTC.